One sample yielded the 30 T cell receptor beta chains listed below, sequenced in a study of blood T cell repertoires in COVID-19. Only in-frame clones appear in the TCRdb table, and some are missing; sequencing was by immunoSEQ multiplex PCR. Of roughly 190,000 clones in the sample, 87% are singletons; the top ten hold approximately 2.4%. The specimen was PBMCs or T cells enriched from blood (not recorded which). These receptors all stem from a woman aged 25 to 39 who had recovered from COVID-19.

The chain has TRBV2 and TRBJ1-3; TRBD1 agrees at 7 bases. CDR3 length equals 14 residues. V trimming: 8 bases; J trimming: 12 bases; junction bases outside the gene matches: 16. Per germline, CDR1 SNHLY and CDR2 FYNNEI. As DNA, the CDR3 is TGTGCCAGCTCAACCCCGGGACAGAACTCGAACATATATTTT. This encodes CASSTPGQNSNIYF.

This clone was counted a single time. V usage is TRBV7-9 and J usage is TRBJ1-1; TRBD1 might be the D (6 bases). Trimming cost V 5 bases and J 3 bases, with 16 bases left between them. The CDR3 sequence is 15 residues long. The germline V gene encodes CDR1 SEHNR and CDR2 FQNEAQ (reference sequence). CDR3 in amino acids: CASSLNRAGDTEAFF. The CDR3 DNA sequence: TGTGCCAGCAGCCTGAATCGGGCAGGGGACACTGAAGCTTTCTTT.

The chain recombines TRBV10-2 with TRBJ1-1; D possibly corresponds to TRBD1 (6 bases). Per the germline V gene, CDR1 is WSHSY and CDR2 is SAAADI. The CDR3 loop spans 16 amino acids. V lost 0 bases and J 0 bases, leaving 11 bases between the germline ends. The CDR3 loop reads CASSESSGVLNTEAFF. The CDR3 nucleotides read TGCGCCAGCAGTGAGTCGTCAGGGGTATTGAACACTGAAGCTTTCTTT.

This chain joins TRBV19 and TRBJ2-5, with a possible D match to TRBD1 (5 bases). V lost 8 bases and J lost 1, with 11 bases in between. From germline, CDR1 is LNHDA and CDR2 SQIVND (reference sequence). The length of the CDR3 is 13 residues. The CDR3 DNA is TGTGCCAGTGGGGCAGGGCCCCAAGAGACCCAGTACTTC. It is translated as CASGAGPQETQYF.

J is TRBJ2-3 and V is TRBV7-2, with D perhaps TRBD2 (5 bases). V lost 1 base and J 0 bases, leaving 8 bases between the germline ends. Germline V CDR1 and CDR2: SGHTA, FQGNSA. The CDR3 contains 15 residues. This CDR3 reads CASSLVRGSTDTQYF. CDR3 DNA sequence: TGTGCCAGCAGCTTAGTCCGGGGAAGCACAGATACGCAGTATTTT.

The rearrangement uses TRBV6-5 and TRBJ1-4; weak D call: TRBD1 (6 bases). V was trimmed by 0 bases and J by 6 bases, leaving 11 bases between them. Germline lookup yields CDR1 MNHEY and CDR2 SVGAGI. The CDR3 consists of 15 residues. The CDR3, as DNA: TGTGCCAGCAGTTACTCTGAGGGGGGGGATGAAAAACTGTTTTTT. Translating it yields CASSYSEGGDEKLFF.

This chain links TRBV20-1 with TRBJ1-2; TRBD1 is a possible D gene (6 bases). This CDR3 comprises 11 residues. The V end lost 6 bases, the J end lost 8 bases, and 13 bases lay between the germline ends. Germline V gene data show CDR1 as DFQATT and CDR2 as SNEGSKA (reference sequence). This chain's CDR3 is CSAGHREGYTF. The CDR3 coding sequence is TGCAGTGCGGGCCACAGGGAAGGCTACACCTTC.

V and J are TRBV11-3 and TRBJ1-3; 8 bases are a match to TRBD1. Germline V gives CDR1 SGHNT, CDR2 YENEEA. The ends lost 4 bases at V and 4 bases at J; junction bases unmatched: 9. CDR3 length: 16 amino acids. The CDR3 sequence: CASSSDRVVNGNTIYF. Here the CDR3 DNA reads TGTGCCAGCAGCTCGGACAGGGTAGTAAACGGAAACACCATATATTTT.

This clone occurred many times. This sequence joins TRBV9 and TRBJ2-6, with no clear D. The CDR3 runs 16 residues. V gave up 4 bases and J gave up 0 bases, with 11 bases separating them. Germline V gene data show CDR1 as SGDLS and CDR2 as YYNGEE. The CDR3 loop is CASSPRQRSGANVLTF. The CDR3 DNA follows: TGTGCCAGCAGCCCCCGACAACGCTCTGGGGCCAACGTCCTGACTTTC.

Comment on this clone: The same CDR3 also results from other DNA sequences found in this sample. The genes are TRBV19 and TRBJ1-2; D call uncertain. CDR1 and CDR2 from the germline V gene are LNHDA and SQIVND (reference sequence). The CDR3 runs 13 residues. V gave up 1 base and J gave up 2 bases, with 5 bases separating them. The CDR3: CASSIGRNYGYTF. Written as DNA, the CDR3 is TGTGCCAGTAGTATAGGGCGGAACTATGGCTACACCTTC. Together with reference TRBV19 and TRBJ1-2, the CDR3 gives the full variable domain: DGGITQSPKYLFRKEGQNVTLSCEQNLNHDAMYWYRQDPGQGLRLIYYSQIVNDFQKGDIAEGYSVSREKKESFPLTVTSAQKNPTAFYLCASSIGRNYGYTFGSGTRLTVV.

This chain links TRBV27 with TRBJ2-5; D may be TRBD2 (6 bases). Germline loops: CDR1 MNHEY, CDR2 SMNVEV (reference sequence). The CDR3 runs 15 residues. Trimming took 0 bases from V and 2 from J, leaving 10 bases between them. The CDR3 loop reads CASSLSISGQETQYF. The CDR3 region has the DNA TGTGCCAGCAGTTTATCTATTAGCGGACAAGAGACCCAGTACTTC.

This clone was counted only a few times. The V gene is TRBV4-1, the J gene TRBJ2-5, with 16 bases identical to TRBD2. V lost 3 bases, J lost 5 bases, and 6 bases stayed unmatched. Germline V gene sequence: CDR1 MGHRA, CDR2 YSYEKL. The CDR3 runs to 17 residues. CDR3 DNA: TGCGCCAGCAGCCAGTTCGGGACTAGCGGGGGGGAGGAGACCCAGTACTTC. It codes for CASSQFGTSGGEETQYF.

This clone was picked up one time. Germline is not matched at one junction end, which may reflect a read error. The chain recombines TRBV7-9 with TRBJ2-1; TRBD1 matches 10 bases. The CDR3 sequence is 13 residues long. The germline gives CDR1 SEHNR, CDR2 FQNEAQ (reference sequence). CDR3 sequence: CASSLGRGQGILF. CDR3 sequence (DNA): TGTGCCAGCAGCTTAGGACGGGGACAGGGGATACTCTTC. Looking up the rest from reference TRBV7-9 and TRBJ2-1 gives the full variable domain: DTGVSQNPRHKITKRGQNVTFRCDPISEHNRLYWYRQTLGQGPEFLTYFQNEAQLEKSRLLSDRFSAERPKGSFSTLEIQRTEQGDSAMYLCASSLGRGQGILFGPGTRLTVL.

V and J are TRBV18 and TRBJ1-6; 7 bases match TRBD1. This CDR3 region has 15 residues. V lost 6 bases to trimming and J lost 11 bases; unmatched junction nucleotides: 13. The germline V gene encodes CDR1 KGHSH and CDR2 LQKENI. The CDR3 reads CASSLVDRENPPLHF. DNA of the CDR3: TGTGCCAGCTCTTTAGTTGACAGGGAAAATCCACCCCTCCACTTT.

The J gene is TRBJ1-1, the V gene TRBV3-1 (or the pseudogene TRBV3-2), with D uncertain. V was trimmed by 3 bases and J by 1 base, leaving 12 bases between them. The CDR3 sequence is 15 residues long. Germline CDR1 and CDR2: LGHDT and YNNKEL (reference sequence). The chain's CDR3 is CASSHLVLGNTEAFF. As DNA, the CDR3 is TGTGCCAGCAGCCACTTAGTACTCGGGAACACTGAAGCTTTCTTT.

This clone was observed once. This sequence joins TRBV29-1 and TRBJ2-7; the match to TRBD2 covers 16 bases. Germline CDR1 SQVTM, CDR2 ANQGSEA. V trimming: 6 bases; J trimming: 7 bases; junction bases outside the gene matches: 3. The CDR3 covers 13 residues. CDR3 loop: CSVGTSGRGEQYF. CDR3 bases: TGCAGCGTAGGGACTAGCGGGAGGGGTGAGCAGTACTTC.

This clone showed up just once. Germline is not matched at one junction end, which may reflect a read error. CDR3 nucleotides: TGCGCCAGCAGCTTGGGAGGCGGGGGGCAAGGGACCCAGTACTTC. Residues: CASSLGGGGQGTQYF. The chain carries TRBV5-1 and TRBJ2-5, with 8 nucleotides matching TRBD2. Germline V CDR1 and CDR2: SGHRS, YFSETQ. CDR3 length equals 15 residues.

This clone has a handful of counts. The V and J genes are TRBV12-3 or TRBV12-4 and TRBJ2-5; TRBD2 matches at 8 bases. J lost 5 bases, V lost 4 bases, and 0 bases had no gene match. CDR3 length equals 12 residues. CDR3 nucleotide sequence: TGTGCCAGCAGTTCGGGGGGGGAGACCCAGTACTTC. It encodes CASSSGGETQYF.

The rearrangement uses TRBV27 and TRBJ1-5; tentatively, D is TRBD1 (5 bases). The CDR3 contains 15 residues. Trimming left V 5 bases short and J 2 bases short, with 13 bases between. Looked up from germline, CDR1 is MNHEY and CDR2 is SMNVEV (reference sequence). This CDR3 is CASSQTVGGNQPQHF. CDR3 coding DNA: TGTGCCAGCAGTCAGACAGTCGGCGGCAATCAGCCCCAGCATTTT.

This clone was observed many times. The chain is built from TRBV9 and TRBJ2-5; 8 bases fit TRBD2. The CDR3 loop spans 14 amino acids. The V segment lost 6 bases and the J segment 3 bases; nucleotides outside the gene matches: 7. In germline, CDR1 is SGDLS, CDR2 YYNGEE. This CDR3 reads CASTQYSGEETQYF. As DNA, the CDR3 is TGTGCCAGCACTCAGTATAGCGGGGAAGAGACCCAGTACTTC.

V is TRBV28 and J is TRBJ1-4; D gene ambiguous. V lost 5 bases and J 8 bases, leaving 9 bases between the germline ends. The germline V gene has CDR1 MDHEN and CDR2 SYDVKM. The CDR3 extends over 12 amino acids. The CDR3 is CASSEGREKLFF. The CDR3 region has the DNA TGTGCCAGCAGTGAAGGGAGAGAAAAACTGTTTTTT.

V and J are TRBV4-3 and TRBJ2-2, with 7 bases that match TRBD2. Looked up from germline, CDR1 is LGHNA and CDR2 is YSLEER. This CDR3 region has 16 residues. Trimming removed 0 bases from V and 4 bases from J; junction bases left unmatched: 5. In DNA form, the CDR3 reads TGCGCCAGCAGCCAAGAAGGCGGGAGAGGCACCGGGGAGCTGTTTTTT. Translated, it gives CASSQEGGRGTGELFF.

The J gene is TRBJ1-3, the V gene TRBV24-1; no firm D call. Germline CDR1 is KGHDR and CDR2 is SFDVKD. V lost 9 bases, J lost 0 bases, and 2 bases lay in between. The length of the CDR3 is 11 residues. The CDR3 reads CATRSGNTIYF. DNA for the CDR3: TGTGCCACCCGCTCTGGAAACACCATATATTTT.

The CDR3 here is CASSQATLRLQGVYEQFF. CDR3 nucleotides: TGCGCCAGCAGCCAAGCAACCCTACGCCTACAGGGTGTCTATGAGCAGTTCTTC. This rearrangement joins TRBV4-1 to TRBJ2-1; D is possibly TRBD1 (6 bases). This CDR3 is 18 amino acids long. V was pared by 1 base and J by 8 bases, with 24 bases between. Germline-derived CDR1 and CDR2 are MGHRA and YSYEKL.

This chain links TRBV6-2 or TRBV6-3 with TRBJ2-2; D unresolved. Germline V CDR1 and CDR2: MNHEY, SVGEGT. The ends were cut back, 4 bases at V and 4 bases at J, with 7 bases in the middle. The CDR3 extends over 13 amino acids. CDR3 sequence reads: CASSLTSTGELFF. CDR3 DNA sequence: TGTGCCAGCAGTTTAACAAGCACCGGGGAGCTGTTTTTT.

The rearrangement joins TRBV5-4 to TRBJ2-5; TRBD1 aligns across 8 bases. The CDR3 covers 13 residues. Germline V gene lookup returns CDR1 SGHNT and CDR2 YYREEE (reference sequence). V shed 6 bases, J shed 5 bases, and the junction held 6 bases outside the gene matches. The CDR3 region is CASTTGGLETQYF. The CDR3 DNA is TGTGCCAGCACTACAGGGGGGTTGGAGACCCAGTACTTC.

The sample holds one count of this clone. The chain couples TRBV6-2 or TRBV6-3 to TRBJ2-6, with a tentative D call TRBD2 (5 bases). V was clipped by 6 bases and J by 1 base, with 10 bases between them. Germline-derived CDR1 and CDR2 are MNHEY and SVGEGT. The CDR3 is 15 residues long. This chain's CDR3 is CASSGLGSGANVLTF. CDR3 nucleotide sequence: TGTGCCAGCAGCGGACTGGGGTCTGGGGCCAACGTCCTGACTTTC.

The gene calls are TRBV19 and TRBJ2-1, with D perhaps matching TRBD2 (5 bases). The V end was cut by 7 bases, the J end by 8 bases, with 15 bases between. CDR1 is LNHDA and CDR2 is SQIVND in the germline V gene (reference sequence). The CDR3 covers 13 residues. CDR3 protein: CASIPAGEDEQFF. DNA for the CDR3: TGTGCCAGTATTCCCGCCGGGGAAGATGAGCAGTTCTTC. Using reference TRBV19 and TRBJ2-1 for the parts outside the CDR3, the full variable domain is DGGITQSPKYLFRKEGQNVTLSCEQNLNHDAMYWYRQDPGQGLRLIYYSQIVNDFQKGDIAEGYSVSREKKESFPLTVTSAQKNPTAFYLCASIPAGEDEQFFGPGTRLTVL.

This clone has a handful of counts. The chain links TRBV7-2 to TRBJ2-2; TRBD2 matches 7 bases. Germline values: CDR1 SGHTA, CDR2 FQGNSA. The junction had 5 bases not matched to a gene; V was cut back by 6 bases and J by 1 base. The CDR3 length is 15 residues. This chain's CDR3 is CASRRWEGNTGELFF. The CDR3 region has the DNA TGTGCCAGCAGACGGTGGGAGGGGAACACCGGGGAGCTGTTTTTT.

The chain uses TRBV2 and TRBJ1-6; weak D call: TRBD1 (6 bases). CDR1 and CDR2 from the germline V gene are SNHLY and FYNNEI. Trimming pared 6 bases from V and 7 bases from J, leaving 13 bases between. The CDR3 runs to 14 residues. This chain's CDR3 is CASRGRTENSPLHF. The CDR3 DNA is TGTGCCAGCAGAGGCCGGACAGAGAATTCACCCCTCCACTTT.